This T cell receptor (beta chain) was captured in a study of beta chain features in type 1 diabetes. This clone was observed once. Germline V CDR1 and CDR2: SGHAT, FQNNGV. This CDR3 is built from 16 residues. V gave up 0 bases and J gave up 0 bases, with 8 bases separating them. Expressed TCRB transcripts were sequenced, since all the RNA that had been isolated was reverse transcribed. TCRdb's copy holds only in-frame clones and misses some; the assay was immunoSEQ multiplex PCR. The data show roughly 140,000 clones, 6.9% seen once. The J gene is TRBJ1-4, the V gene TRBV11-2, with D tentatively TRBD1 (6 bases). This receptor was identified in a woman aged 30 to 39 in good health. The sample taken for sequencing was central memory CD4+ T cells from blood. The CDR3 DNA sequence: TGTGCCAGCAGCTTAGAGGGGGCACCAACTAATGAAAAACTGTTTTTT. Its protein is CASSLEGAPTNEKLFF.